The entry below gives a single T cell receptor (beta chain) sequence along with its context. The data stem from a study of type 1 and type 2 diabetes patients. About the study: From PBMCs, CD4+ and CD8+ T cells were isolated by magnetic microbeads. Sequencing for the whole study yielded about 18 million paired-end reads.

Standard classification criteria confirmed type 1 or type 2 diabetes in all patients. Anyone with other autoimmune disease or infection in the prior four weeks was excluded. The germline V gene encodes CDR1 GTSNPN and CDR2 SVGIG (reference sequence). CDR3 length: 16 residues. V shed 0 bases and J 1 base; nucleotides not matched to a gene: 6. The PCR template was genomic DNA. The TCR beta CDR3 region was amplified using 30 forward and 13 reverse primers. TCRdb called the multiplex PCR reads again in MiXCR, with one record for every CDR3 protein. The table has about 270,000 distinct CDR3 sequences, roughly 50% seen once.

The sample comprised peripheral blood mononuclear cells (PBMCs). This chain links TRBV30 with TRBJ2-5; 9 bases agree with TRBD2. The source is a man younger than 35 with type 2 diabetes. CDR3 DNA sequence: TGTGCCTGGAGTGTTTTAGCGGGAGCCCCCCAAGAGACCCAGTACTTC. This translates into CAWSVLAGAPQETQYF.